The rows below give T cell receptor beta chains drawn from one sample of a study of blood T cell repertoires in COVID-19. Generated by immunoSEQ multiplex PCR, the TCRdb table keeps only in-frame clones and is missing some. The sample contains about 190,000 clones, roughly 80% of which appear only once. The specimen was PBMCs or T cells enriched from blood (not recorded which). These receptors were obtained from a woman under 40 who had recovered from COVID-19. Both conserved end residues are part of each CDR3. A D gene is named only where the DNA matches it firmly. Clone size, where shown, is once, few, many, or a class for clones that have expanded.

J gene: TRBJ1-1
clone size: .
V gene: TRBV19
D gene: .
CDR3 protein: CASSIGQRATEAFF
CDR3 DNA: TGTGCCAGTAGTATAGGCCAGAGAGCGACTGAAGCTTTCTTT

J gene: TRBJ1-5
clone size: .
V gene: TRBV6-5
D gene: .
CDR3 protein: CASSYSRPGGNQPQHF
CDR3 DNA: TGTGCCAGCAGTTACTCGCGTCCCGGAGGGAATCAGCCCCAGCATTTT

J gene: TRBJ2-5
clone size: .
V gene: TRBV15
D gene: .
CDR3 protein: CATSPGQRQETQYF
CDR3 DNA: TGTGCCACCAGCCCAGGACAACGCCAAGAGACCCAGTACTTC

J gene: TRBJ1-6
clone size: .
V gene: TRBV3-1/TRBV3-2
D gene: TRBD1
CDR3 protein: CASSHRDRINNSPLHF
CDR3 DNA: TGTGCCAGCAGCCACCGGGACAGGATTAATAATTCACCCCTCCACTTT

J gene: TRBJ2-4
clone size: .
V gene: TRBV5-6
D gene: .
CDR3 protein: CASSPGAPNIQYF
CDR3 DNA: TGTGCCAGCAGCCCGGGAGCCCCAAACATTCAGTACTTC

J gene: TRBJ2-1
clone size: .
V gene: TRBV11-2
D gene: TRBD2
CDR3 protein: CASSFVVAGGKGYNEQFF
CDR3 DNA: TGTGCCAGCAGCTTCGTGGTAGCGGGAGGTAAGGGGTACAATGAGCAGTTCTTC

J gene: TRBJ2-1
clone size: .
V gene: TRBV29-1
D gene: TRBD1
CDR3 protein: CSVHRGQFNEQFF
CDR3 DNA: TGCAGCGTCCACAGGGGGCAATTCAATGAGCAGTTCTTC

J gene: TRBJ2-3
clone size: few
V gene: TRBV29-1
D gene: TRBD1
CDR3 protein: CSGGRTGLRTDTQYF
CDR3 DNA: TGCAGCGGAGGGAGGACAGGGTTGAGGACAGATACGCAGTATTTT

J gene: TRBJ2-1
clone size: .
V gene: TRBV12-3/TRBV12-4
D gene: .
CDR3 protein: CASSPVRASEQFF
CDR3 DNA: TGTGCCAGCAGTCCTGTGCGAGCTAGTGAGCAGTTCTTC

J gene: TRBJ2-7
clone size: few
V gene: TRBV5-4
D gene: TRBD1
CDR3 protein: CASSLERQGAHEQYF
CDR3 DNA: TGTGCCAGCAGCTTGGAGAGACAGGGGGCCCACGAGCAGTACTTC

J gene: TRBJ2-3
clone size: .
V gene: TRBV4-1
D gene: TRBD1
CDR3 protein: CASSQDGTGIKDTQYF
CDR3 DNA: TGCGCCAGCAGCCAAGACGGGACAGGGATTAAAGATACGCAGTATTTT

J gene: TRBJ1-5
clone size: many
V gene: TRBV6-1
D gene: TRBD1
CDR3 protein: CASSEAGQQNQPQHF
CDR3 DNA: TGTGCCAGCAGTGAAGCGGGACAGCAGAATCAGCCCCAGCATTTT

J gene: TRBJ2-3
clone size: .
V gene: TRBV2
D gene: .
CDR3 protein: CASSVRDTQYF
CDR3 DNA: TGTGCCAGCAGTGTGCGGGATACGCAGTATTTT

J gene: TRBJ1-2
clone size: .
V gene: TRBV6-5
D gene: TRBD1
CDR3 protein: CASRPQGVPNYGYTF
CDR3 DNA: TGTGCCAGCAGGCCCCAGGGGGTCCCGAACTATGGCTACACCTTC

J gene: TRBJ2-2
clone size: .
V gene: TRBV18
D gene: TRBD2
CDR3 protein: CASSPTASGSLETGELFF
CDR3 DNA: TGTGCCAGCTCACCGACGGCTAGCGGGAGCTTGGAGACGGGGGAGCTGTTTTTT

J gene: TRBJ1-6
clone size: few
V gene: TRBV11-3
D gene: .
CDR3 protein: CASSLGGYNSPLHF
CDR3 DNA: TGTGCCAGCAGCCTTGGGGGGTACAATTCACCCCTCCACTTT

J gene: TRBJ2-1
clone size: .
V gene: TRBV24-1
D gene: TRBD1
CDR3 protein: CATSTDRANEQFF
CDR3 DNA: TGTGCCACCAGCACAGACAGGGCCAATGAGCAGTTCTTC

J gene: TRBJ2-7
clone size: .
V gene: TRBV10-3
D gene: TRBD1
CDR3 protein: CASSGTALEQYF
CDR3 DNA: TGTGCCTCATCCGGGACAGCCTTGGAGCAGTACTTC

J gene: TRBJ2-7
clone size: .
V gene: TRBV28
D gene: .
CDR3 protein: CASSRGGRYEQYF
CDR3 DNA: TGTGCCAGCAGCCGAGGTGGCAGATACGAGCAGTACTTC

J gene: TRBJ2-3
clone size: .
V gene: TRBV11-3
D gene: .
CDR3 protein: CASSQGGAGGDTQYF
CDR3 DNA: TGTGCCAGCAGTCAAGGTGGGGCTGGTGGAGATACGCAGTATTTT

J gene: TRBJ2-3
clone size: .
V gene: TRBV27
D gene: TRBD2
CDR3 protein: CASSSRLAGEADTQYF
CDR3 DNA: TGTGCCAGCAGTTCACGACTAGCGGGGGAAGCCGATACGCAGTATTTT

J gene: TRBJ2-1
clone size: .
V gene: TRBV27
D gene: .
CDR3 protein: CASSSEVEDNEQFF
CDR3 DNA: TGTGCCAGCAGTTCTGAGGTTGAGGACAATGAGCAGTTCTTC

J gene: TRBJ2-3
clone size: once
V gene: TRBV5-8
D gene: TRBD1
CDR3 protein: CASSLGQGVDTQYF
CDR3 DNA: TGTGCCAGCAGCCTTGGACAGGGAGTAGATACGCAGTATTTT

J gene: TRBJ2-2
clone size: few
V gene: TRBV6-5
D gene: .
CDR3 protein: CASSYQGQNTGELFF
CDR3 DNA: TGTGCCAGCAGTTACCAGGGGCAAAACACCGGGGAGCTGTTTTTT

J gene: TRBJ2-5
clone size: .
V gene: TRBV18
D gene: TRBD2
CDR3 protein: CASSPLSGTSGGQETQYF
CDR3 DNA: TGTGCCAGCTCACCGCTTTCCGGGACTAGCGGCGGCCAAGAGACCCAGTACTTC

J gene: TRBJ1-5
clone size: .
V gene: TRBV30
D gene: .
CDR3 protein: CAWSKLEVNQPQHF
CDR3 DNA: TGTGCCTGGAGCAAGTTGGAGGTCAATCAGCCCCAGCATTTT

J gene: TRBJ2-3
clone size: few
V gene: TRBV5-1
D gene: .
CDR3 protein: CASSLNTGLADTQYF
CDR3 DNA: TGCGCCAGCAGCTTGAATACAGGGTTGGCAGATACGCAGTATTTT

J gene: TRBJ2-3
clone size: .
V gene: TRBV24-1
D gene: TRBD1
CDR3 protein: CATGDRGETDTQYF
CDR3 DNA: TGTGCCACTGGAGACAGGGGGGAAACAGATACGCAGTATTTT

J gene: TRBJ1-4
clone size: .
V gene: TRBV12-2
D gene: .
CDR3 protein: CASRLEEGSEKLFF
CDR3 DNA: TGTGCAAGTCGCTTAGAGGAGGGCTCGGAAAAACTGTTTTTT

J gene: TRBJ2-7
clone size: .
V gene: TRBV4-1
D gene: TRBD2
CDR3 protein: CASSPGLAVPYEQYF
CDR3 DNA: TGCGCCAGCAGCCCGGGACTAGCTGTACCCTACGAGCAGTACTTC

J gene: TRBJ2-1
clone size: .
V gene: TRBV29-1
D gene: .
CDR3 protein: CSAFPAGLNEQFF
CDR3 DNA: TGCAGCGCTTTCCCCGCCGGACTTAATGAGCAGTTCTTC

J gene: TRBJ2-1
clone size: .
V gene: TRBV5-1
D gene: TRBD2
CDR3 protein: CASNLRLADSYNEQFF
CDR3 DNA: TGCGCCAGCAACTTACGGCTAGCGGACTCCTACAATGAGCAGTTCTTC

J gene: TRBJ1-4
clone size: .
V gene: TRBV27
D gene: .
CDR3 protein: CASSSLTVSNEKLFF
CDR3 DNA: TGTGCCAGCAGTAGCCTGACAGTATCTAATGAAAAACTGTTTTTT

J gene: TRBJ2-3
clone size: .
V gene: TRBV9
D gene: TRBD2
CDR3 protein: CASSLRLAGGADTQYF
CDR3 DNA: TGTGCCAGCAGCCTTCGACTAGCGGGAGGCGCAGATACGCAGTATTTT

J gene: TRBJ1-4
clone size: .
V gene: TRBV12-5
D gene: TRBD1
CDR3 protein: CAKRTGDPQPNEKLFF
CDR3 DNA: TGTGCTAAGAGGACAGGGGACCCTCAGCCTAATGAAAAACTGTTTTTT

J gene: TRBJ1-4
clone size: .
V gene: TRBV25-1
D gene: .
CDR3 protein: CASKEGATNEKLFF
CDR3 DNA: TGTGCCAGCAAGGAAGGGGCAACTAATGAAAAACTGTTTTTT

J gene: TRBJ1-3
clone size: .
V gene: TRBV3-1/TRBV3-2
D gene: TRBD1
CDR3 protein: CASSPGQGADTIYF
CDR3 DNA: TGTGCCAGCAGCCCCGGACAGGGGGCGGACACCATATATTTT

J gene: TRBJ1-6
clone size: .
V gene: TRBV7-8
D gene: TRBD1
CDR3 protein: CASSPRQGGSPLHF
CDR3 DNA: TGTGCCAGCAGCCCTAGACAGGGAGGTTCACCCCTCCACTTT

J gene: TRBJ2-2
clone size: .
V gene: TRBV6-5
D gene: TRBD2
CDR3 protein: CASSLAGGYTGELFF
CDR3 DNA: TGTGCCAGCAGTCTAGCGGGGGGATACACCGGGGAGCTGTTTTTT

J gene: TRBJ1-5
clone size: .
V gene: TRBV10-1
D gene: .
CDR3 protein: CASHPGTKPPSNQPQHF
CDR3 DNA: TGCGCCAGTCACCCGGGAACTAAACCTCCTAGCAATCAGCCCCAGCATTTT

J gene: TRBJ1-5
clone size: .
V gene: TRBV2
D gene: TRBD1
CDR3 protein: CASSEETGLLNQPQHF
CDR3 DNA: TGTGCCAGCAGTGAAGAGACAGGGCTTCTCAATCAGCCCCAGCATTTT

J gene: TRBJ1-2
clone size: .
V gene: TRBV2
D gene: .
CDR3 protein: CASSLSGHGYTF
CDR3 DNA: TGTGCCAGCTCCTTGTCAGGCCATGGCTACACCTTC

J gene: TRBJ2-7
clone size: .
V gene: TRBV7-2
D gene: TRBD2
CDR3 protein: CASSLFVSGRSSYEQYF
CDR3 DNA: TGTGCCAGCAGCTTATTTGTGAGCGGGAGGAGCTCCTACGAGCAGTACTTC

J gene: TRBJ1-1
clone size: .
V gene: TRBV5-5
D gene: .
CDR3 protein: CASSRGRSGGAPTTEAFF
CDR3 DNA: TGTGCCAGCAGCCGAGGCCGGTCGGGAGGGGCCCCGACCACTGAAGCTTTCTTT

J gene: TRBJ2-3
clone size: .
V gene: TRBV18
D gene: TRBD2
CDR3 protein: CASSPLAGSTDTQYF
CDR3 DNA: TGTGCCAGCTCACCGCTAGCGGGCAGCACAGATACGCAGTATTTT

J gene: TRBJ1-5
clone size: .
V gene: TRBV10-3
D gene: .
CDR3 protein: CAIAPAGNQPQHF
CDR3 DNA: TGTGCCATCGCTCCAGCGGGCAATCAGCCCCAGCATTTT

J gene: TRBJ2-7
clone size: .
V gene: TRBV24-1
D gene: .
CDR3 protein: CATSDSQGQTSYEQYF
CDR3 DNA: TGTGCCACCAGTGATTCTCAGGGGCAAACCTCCTACGAGCAGTACTTC

J gene: TRBJ2-1
clone size: .
V gene: TRBV7-2
D gene: .
CDR3 protein: CAGSRGTYPTIGNEQFF
CDR3 DNA: TGTGCCGGGTCCCGGGGGACTTACCCGACCATAGGCAATGAGCAGTTCTTC

J gene: TRBJ1-4
clone size: .
V gene: TRBV5-1
D gene: .
CDR3 protein: CASSLAGGSNEKLFF
CDR3 DNA: TGCGCCAGCAGCTTGGCCGGAGGGTCTAATGAAAAACTGTTTTTT

J gene: TRBJ1-1
clone size: .
V gene: TRBV29-1
D gene: TRBD1
CDR3 protein: CSAGWGTANTEAFF
CDR3 DNA: TGCAGCGCGGGTTGGGGGACAGCTAACACTGAAGCTTTCTTT

J gene: TRBJ1-2
clone size: .
V gene: TRBV12-5
D gene: .
CDR3 protein: CASGLGEGGYTF
CDR3 DNA: TGTGCTAGTGGTTTGGGGGAGGGTGGCTACACCTTC

J gene: TRBJ1-1
clone size: once
V gene: TRBV6-6
D gene: TRBD1
CDR3 protein: CASSDRGMVTEAFF
CDR3 DNA: TGTGCCAGCAGTGACAGGGGCATGGTCACTGAAGCTTTCTTT

J gene: TRBJ2-3
clone size: .
V gene: TRBV19
D gene: TRBD1
CDR3 protein: CASSIGTGEVFTQYF
CDR3 DNA: TGTGCCAGTAGTATTGGGACAGGGGAGGTTTTTACGCAGTATTTT